This is a list of T cell receptor beta chains from one sample in a study of identical twins. TCRdb ran MiXCR on the 5' RACE reads and lists one entry per CDR3 protein. The repertoire has 280,000 or so distinct CDR3 sequences, 8% to 9% of them found once; the top ten carry 2% to 2.5%. This sample also belongs to another study, concerning yellow fever vaccine responses in identical twins.

The sequencing sample was made of memory (CD45RO+) T cells sorted from blood. The source is a woman younger than 30 in good health. Each CDR3 is given with its conserved first and last residue. Fields, in order: V gene, D gene, J gene, clone size, CDR3 DNA, CDR3 protein. D genes are given only for firm matches. The size field is filled for only some rows; it gives once, few, many or a size class.

v_gene: TRBV12-3/TRBV12-4
d_gene: TRBD2
j_gene: TRBJ2-3
abundance: -
CDR3nt: TGTGCCAGCAGTTTTAGCCCTTCTAGCGGAACTAGCACAGATACGCAGTATTTT
CDR3aa: CASSFSPSSGTSTDTQYF

v_gene: TRBV6-2/TRBV6-3
d_gene: TRBD1
j_gene: TRBJ2-5
abundance: -
CDR3nt: TGTGCCAGCAGTGGAGTGACGGGGACAGTGGGGACCCAGTACTTC
CDR3aa: CASSGVTGTVGTQYF

v_gene: TRBV11-2
d_gene: TRBD1
j_gene: TRBJ2-1
abundance: many
CDR3nt: TGTGCCAGCTCACCGGACAGGGACTCCTACAATGAGCAGTTCTTC
CDR3aa: CASSPDRDSYNEQFF

v_gene: TRBV3-1
d_gene: TRBD2
j_gene: TRBJ2-5
abundance: -
CDR3nt: TGTGCCAGCAGCCAACGGACTAGCGGGAACCAAGAGACCCAGTACTTC
CDR3aa: CASSQRTSGNQETQYF

v_gene: TRBV15
d_gene: TRBD2
j_gene: TRBJ2-1
abundance: -
CDR3nt: TGTGCCACCAGGGGGGGGCTAGCGGGGTTCAATGAGCAGTTCTTC
CDR3aa: CATRGGLAGFNEQFF

v_gene: TRBV12-3/TRBV12-4
d_gene: -
j_gene: TRBJ2-6
abundance: many
CDR3nt: TGTGCCAGCAGCCATTCGGGGTCTGGGGCCAACGTCCTGACTTTC
CDR3aa: CASSHSGSGANVLTF

v_gene: TRBV12-3/TRBV12-4
d_gene: TRBD2
j_gene: TRBJ2-1
abundance: few
CDR3nt: TGTGCCAGCAGTGCGGGACTAGCGGGAGGGAGGGGAAAAAATGAGCAGTTCTTC
CDR3aa: CASSAGLAGGRGKNEQFF

v_gene: TRBV18
d_gene: TRBD1
j_gene: TRBJ2-7
abundance: -
CDR3nt: TGTGCCAGCTCACGAACAGGGGGCCATTACGAGCAGTACTTC
CDR3aa: CASSRTGGHYEQYF

v_gene: TRBV10-3
d_gene: TRBD2
j_gene: TRBJ2-7
abundance: -
CDR3nt: TGTGCCATCAGTGGGACTAGCGGGATCCACGAGCAGTACTTC
CDR3aa: CAISGTSGIHEQYF

v_gene: TRBV4-1
d_gene: TRBD1
j_gene: TRBJ1-5
abundance: -
CDR3nt: TGCGCCAGCAGCCCAGGGGGCTATCAGCCCCAGCATTTT
CDR3aa: CASSPGGYQPQHF

v_gene: TRBV20-1
d_gene: -
j_gene: TRBJ2-5
abundance: many
CDR3nt: TGCAGTGCACCGACAGTCCAAGAGACCCAGTACTTC
CDR3aa: CSAPTVQETQYF